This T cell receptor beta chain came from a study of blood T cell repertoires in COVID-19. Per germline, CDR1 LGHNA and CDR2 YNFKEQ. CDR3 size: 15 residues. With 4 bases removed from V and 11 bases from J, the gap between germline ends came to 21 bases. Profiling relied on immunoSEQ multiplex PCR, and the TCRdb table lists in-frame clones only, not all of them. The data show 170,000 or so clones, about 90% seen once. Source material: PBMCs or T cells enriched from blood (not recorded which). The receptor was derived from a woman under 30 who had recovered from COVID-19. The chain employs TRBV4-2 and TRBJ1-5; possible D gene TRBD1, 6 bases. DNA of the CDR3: TGTGCCAGCAGCCCGTACGGGGGGCTCCTCAGGGCCCAGCATTTT. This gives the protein CASSPYGGLLRAQHF.